These 15 T cell receptor beta chains originate from one sample sequenced in a study of siplizumab effects on memory and regulatory T cells. Repertoires were generated with immunoSEQ multiplex PCR, while TCRdb's copy carries only in-frame clones and drops some. The data hold some 81,000 clones, with just under 95% observed a single time. The sequenced material came from CD8+ T cells sorted from blood. These receptor sequences come from a human donor in good health.

The chain is built from TRBV10-3 and TRBJ2-7; 7 positions match TRBD1. The V gene end was trimmed by 5 bases and the J gene end by 3 bases; junction bases not matched to a gene: 13. The CDR3 runs 16 residues. From germline, CDR1 is ENHRY and CDR2 SYGVKD. The CDR3 region has the DNA TGTGCCATCAGTAAACTCCGGACAGGAACCCACTACGAGCAGTACTTC. Residues: CAISKLRTGTHYEQYF.

On this clone itself: The same CDR3 can be traced to other DNA sequences in this sample. J is TRBJ2-3 and V is TRBV7-3; the D is unclear. Trimming removed 5 bases from V and 0 bases from J, with 9 bases in between. The CDR3 is made up of 14 amino acids. Germline-derived CDR1 and CDR2 are SGHTA and FQGTGA. The CDR3 DNA is TGTGCCAGCAGCCCACTCGGGAGCACAGATACGCAGTATTTT. Translating gives CASSPLGSTDTQYF.

The chain joins TRBV6-5 to TRBJ2-7; 9 positions match TRBD1. Trimming at V came to 0 bases and at J to 6 bases, leaving 3 bases not matched to a gene. CDR1 and CDR2 (germline): MNHEY, SVGAGI. The CDR3 loop spans 14 amino acids. This CDR3 is CASSYSGTGFEQYF. CDR3 DNA sequence: TGTGCCAGCAGTTACTCAGGGACAGGGTTCGAGCAGTACTTC.

This chain uses TRBV27 with TRBJ2-7; 7 bases match TRBD2. CDR1 is MNHEY and CDR2 is SMNVEV in the germline V gene (reference sequence). The CDR3 covers 15 residues. V dropped 3 bases and J dropped 4; count of bases not matched to a gene: 9. In nucleotides, the CDR3 is TGTGCCAGCAGTTTGAGGGCGGGACTAAAGTACGAGCAGTACTTC. Its protein product is CASSLRAGLKYEQYF.

This chain connects TRBV18 to TRBJ2-7; D may be TRBD1 (6 bases). Germline CDR1 and CDR2: KGHSH and LQKENI. Trimming left V 8 bases short and J 1 base short, with 15 bases between. This CDR3 is 14 amino acids long. This CDR3 reads CASENRQESYEQYF. The CDR3 coding sequence is TGTGCCAGCGAGAACCGACAGGAGTCCTACGAGCAGTACTTC.

The chain carries TRBV4-1 and TRBJ1-4; perhaps TRBD1 as D (5 bases). V was pared by 4 bases and J by 10 bases, with 10 bases between. CDR3 length: 12 amino acids. Germline-derived CDR1 and CDR2 are MGHRA and YSYEKL. This chain's CDR3 is CASSPDQGKLFF. CDR3 nucleotide sequence: TGCGCCAGCAGCCCGGATCAGGGAAAACTGTTTTTT.

The chain recombines TRBV5-6 with TRBJ2-7; 9 nucleotides align to TRBD2. CDR3 length: 17 residues. Per the germline V gene, CDR1 is SGHDT and CDR2 is YYEEEE. J lost 3 bases, V lost 4 bases, and 14 bases had no gene match. The chain's CDR3 is CASSPSRRLAENYEQYF. The CDR3 DNA reads TGTGCCAGCAGCCCCTCACGGCGACTAGCGGAAAACTACGAGCAGTACTTC.

V and J are TRBV6-6 and TRBJ2-3; TRBD1 matches 9 bases. J lost 1 base, V lost 6 bases, and 5 bases had no gene match. In germline, CDR1 is MNHNY, CDR2 SVGAGI (reference sequence). This CDR3 has 15 residues. The CDR3 DNA sequence: TGTGCCAGCAGCATCCGGGACAGGGGCACAGATACGCAGTATTTT. Its translation is CASSIRDRGTDTQYF.

The chain joins TRBV28 to TRBJ2-5; D is unresolved. Trimming cost V 5 bases and J 5 bases, with 18 bases left between them. Germline V gene lookup returns CDR1 MDHEN and CDR2 SYDVKM. The CDR3 spans 15 residues. CDR3: CASSHRLAKVETQYF. CDR3 bases: TGTGCCAGCAGTCATCGACTGGCCAAAGTGGAGACCCAGTACTTC.

This sequence joins TRBV4-2 and TRBJ2-5; TRBD2 aligns across 9 bases. Germline values: CDR1 LGHNA, CDR2 YNFKEQ. The CDR3 loop spans 16 amino acids. The V and J ends lost 1 base and 3 bases, in that order; junction bases with no gene match: 6. CDR3 amino acids: CASSQAVAGEEETQYF. The CDR3, as DNA: TGTGCCAGCAGCCAAGCGGTAGCGGGAGAAGAAGAGACCCAGTACTTC.

The V and J genes are TRBV19 and TRBJ1-2; D may be TRBD1 (5 bases). The CDR3 runs to 15 residues. Between the trimmed V and J ends, which lost 4 bases and 0 bases, there was a span of 12 bases. Germline CDR1 and CDR2: LNHDA and SQIVND (reference sequence). The DNA of the CDR3 is TGTGCCAGTAGTACCGGGACGGACCCTAACTATGGCTACACCTTC. Amino acid sequence: CASSTGTDPNYGYTF. Full variable domain (rest looked up from reference TRBV19 and TRBJ1-2): DGGITQSPKYLFRKEGQNVTLSCEQNLNHDAMYWYRQDPGQGLRLIYYSQIVNDFQKGDIAEGYSVSREKKESFPLTVTSAQKNPTAFYLCASSTGTDPNYGYTFGSGTRLTVV.

The CDR3 protein is CASSDPGSPGELFF. Written as DNA, the CDR3 is TGTGCCAGCAGTGACCCCGGGTCCCCCGGGGAGCTGTTTTTT. The V call is TRBV2, the J call TRBJ2-2; the D is unclear. V was shortened by 3 bases and J by 6 bases, with 11 bases between the two germline ends. Germline CDR1 and CDR2: SNHLY and FYNNEI. This CDR3 is 14 amino acids long.

The count of this clone is one. This chain's CDR3 is CASSVDIYVYEQYF. The DNA for the CDR3 is TGTGCCAGCAGCGTAGATATATATGTTTACGAGCAGTACTTC. The rearrangement uses TRBV9 and TRBJ2-7; D not certain. Trimming removed 0 bases at V and 4 bases at J, with 11 bases between. This CDR3 spans 14 amino acids. Germline lookup yields CDR1 SGDLS and CDR2 YYNGEE.

This chain connects TRBV19 to TRBJ1-4; D may be TRBD1 (5 bases). V gave up 5 bases and J gave up 15 bases, with 16 bases separating them. Germline V gene sequence: CDR1 LNHDA, CDR2 SQIVND (reference sequence). The CDR3 sequence is 12 residues long. CDR3 coding DNA: TGTGCCAGTAGTGCCTCCCGGGACTCTGTGTTTTTT. This translates into CASSASRDSVFF.

The chain uses TRBV27 and TRBJ2-1, with D tentatively TRBD1 (5 bases). Germline V gene sequence: CDR1 MNHEY, CDR2 SMNVEV (reference sequence). This CDR3 contains 13 residues. Trimming pared 3 bases from V and 7 bases from J, leaving 10 bases between. The CDR3 spells CASSFSQGNEQFF. CDR3 DNA: TGTGCCAGCAGTTTTTCGCAGGGAAATGAGCAGTTCTTC.